This TCR beta chain was recorded in a study of T cell responses to AZD1222 COVID-19 vaccine. Findings and caveats of the study: White British people made up most donors, females outnumbered males, and clonal diversity was possibly underestimated. Spike-specific TCR breadth and depth were elevated following two AZD1222 doses.

Germline V lookup: CDR1 SGHAT, CDR2 FQNNGV. The ends lost 5 bases at V and 4 bases at J; junction bases unmatched: 4. The CDR3 consists of 14 residues. Generated by immunoSEQ multiplex PCR, the TCRdb table keeps only in-frame clones and is missing some. The sample lists some 86,000 clones, approximately 91% occurring once. Points on this clone: Its antigen is not identified.

The receptor was isolated from an adult who received the AZD1222 COVID-19 vaccine. The V gene is TRBV11-2, the J gene TRBJ1-1; 10 bases are shared with TRBD1. The sample consisted of peripheral blood, taken 28 days after the second AZD1222 dose. The CDR3 here is CASSPDRGGTEAFF. CDR3 sequence (DNA): TGTGCCAGCAGCCCGGACAGGGGGGGCACTGAAGCTTTCTTT.